This paragraph covers one T cell receptor (beta chain) sequence. Antigen: not known. This sample stems from a study of human thymus T cells. Whole-study results and caveats: In thymic and blood repertoires alike, V and J usage looked biased.

Some clones are missing from TCRdb's copy, which holds only in-frame ones; the method was immunoSEQ multiplex PCR. The sample has roughly 120,000 clones, approximately 96% seen once. Resections removed during corrective heart surgery provided the thymus tissue used. Healthy Finnish infants having corrective surgery for congenital heart defects served as donors. This TCR was sampled from a boy under three years old with a congenital heart defect but otherwise immunologically healthy. Sequences were obtained from thymus tissue.

As DNA, the CDR3 is TGCGCCAGCCATCTCACCGGGGCGGGGGAAAGTATCTCCTACGAGCAGTACTTC. It encodes CASHLTGAGESISYEQYF. V is TRBV5-1 and J is TRBJ2-7; TRBD2 aligns across 7 bases. CDR3 length: 18 amino acids. Germline assignment: CDR1 SGHRS and CDR2 YFSETQ. Trimming cost V 7 bases and J 0 bases; bases outside gene matches: 19.